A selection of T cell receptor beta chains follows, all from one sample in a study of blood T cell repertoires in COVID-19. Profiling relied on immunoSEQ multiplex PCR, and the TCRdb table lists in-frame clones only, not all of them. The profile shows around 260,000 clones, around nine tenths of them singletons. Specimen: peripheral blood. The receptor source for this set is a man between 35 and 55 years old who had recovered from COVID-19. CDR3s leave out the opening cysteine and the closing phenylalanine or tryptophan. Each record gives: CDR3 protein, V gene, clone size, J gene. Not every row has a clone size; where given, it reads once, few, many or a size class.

CDR3 protein: SASFHEGVETQY
V gene: TRBV20-1
clone size: -
J gene: TRBJ2-5

CDR3 protein: ASSLQGEADTQY
V gene: TRBV11-2
clone size: few
J gene: TRBJ2-3

CDR3 protein: ASNVSGTSGPGTQY
V gene: TRBV10-1
clone size: -
J gene: TRBJ2-3

CDR3 protein: ASSEIRGGNQPQH
V gene: TRBV6-1
clone size: -
J gene: TRBJ1-5

CDR3 protein: ASSLRGNTQY
V gene: TRBV6-6
clone size: -
J gene: TRBJ2-3

CDR3 protein: ASSFASGGTYEQY
V gene: TRBV27
clone size: -
J gene: TRBJ2-7

CDR3 protein: ASSVAGGASTDTQY
V gene: TRBV9
clone size: -
J gene: TRBJ2-3

CDR3 protein: ASSYSRAGGDYEQY
V gene: TRBV6-6
clone size: -
J gene: TRBJ2-7

CDR3 protein: ASSPGGWEYEQY
V gene: TRBV9
clone size: -
J gene: TRBJ2-7

CDR3 protein: ASSSYLAGGSYEQY
V gene: TRBV7-8
clone size: -
J gene: TRBJ2-7

CDR3 protein: ASSSRDGYT
V gene: TRBV9
clone size: -
J gene: TRBJ1-2

CDR3 protein: ASSQDHETSGGTQY
V gene: TRBV4-2
clone size: -
J gene: TRBJ2-3